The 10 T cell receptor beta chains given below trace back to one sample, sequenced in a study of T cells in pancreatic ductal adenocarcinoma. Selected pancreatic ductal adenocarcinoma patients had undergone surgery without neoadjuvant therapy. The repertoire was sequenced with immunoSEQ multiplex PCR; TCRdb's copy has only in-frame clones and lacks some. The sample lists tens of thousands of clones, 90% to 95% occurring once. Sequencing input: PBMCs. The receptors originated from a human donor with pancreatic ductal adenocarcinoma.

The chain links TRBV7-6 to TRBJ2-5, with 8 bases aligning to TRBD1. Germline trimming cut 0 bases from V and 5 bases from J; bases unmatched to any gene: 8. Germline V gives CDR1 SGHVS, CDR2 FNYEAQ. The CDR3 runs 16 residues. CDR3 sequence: CASSLAWTGSGETQYF. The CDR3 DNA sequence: TGTGCCAGCAGCTTAGCATGGACAGGGTCGGGGGAGACCCAGTACTTC.

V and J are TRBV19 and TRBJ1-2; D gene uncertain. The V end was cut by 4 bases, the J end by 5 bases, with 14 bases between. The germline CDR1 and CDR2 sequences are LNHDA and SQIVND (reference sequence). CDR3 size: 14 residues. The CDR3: CASSRGGRPYGYTF. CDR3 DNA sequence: TGTGCCAGTAGTAGAGGAGGCAGACCGTATGGCTACACCTTC. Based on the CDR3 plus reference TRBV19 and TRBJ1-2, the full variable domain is DGGITQSPKYLFRKEGQNVTLSCEQNLNHDAMYWYRQDPGQGLRLIYYSQIVNDFQKGDIAEGYSVSREKKESFPLTVTSAQKNPTAFYLCASSRGGRPYGYTFGSGTRLTVV.

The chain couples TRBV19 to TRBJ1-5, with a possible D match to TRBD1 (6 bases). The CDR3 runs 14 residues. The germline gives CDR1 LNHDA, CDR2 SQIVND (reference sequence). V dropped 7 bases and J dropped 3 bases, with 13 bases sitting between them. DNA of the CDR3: TGTGCCAGTACCCCCGGACAGAACAATCAGCCCCAGCATTTT. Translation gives CASTPGQNNQPQHF.

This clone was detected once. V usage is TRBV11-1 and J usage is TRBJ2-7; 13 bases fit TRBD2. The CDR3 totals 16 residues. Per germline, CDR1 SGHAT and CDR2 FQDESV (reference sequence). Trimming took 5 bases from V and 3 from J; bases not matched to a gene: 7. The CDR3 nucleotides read TGTGCCAGCAGCGCCCGCGGGACTAGCGGGATCTACGAGCAGTACTTC. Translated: CASSARGTSGIYEQYF.

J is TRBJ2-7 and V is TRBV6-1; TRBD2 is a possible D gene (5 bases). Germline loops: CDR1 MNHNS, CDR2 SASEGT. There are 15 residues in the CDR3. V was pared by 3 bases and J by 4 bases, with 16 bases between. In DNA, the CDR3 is TGTGCCAGCAGTGATTCGGGGTACGGGAAGTACGAGCAGTACTTC. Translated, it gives CASSDSGYGKYEQYF.

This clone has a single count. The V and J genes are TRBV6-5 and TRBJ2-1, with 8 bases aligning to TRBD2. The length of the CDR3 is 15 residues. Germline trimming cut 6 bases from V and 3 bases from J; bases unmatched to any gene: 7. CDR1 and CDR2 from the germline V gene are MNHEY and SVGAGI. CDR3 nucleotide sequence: TGTGCCAGCAGCGCCCTAGCGGGTGGCTACAATGAGCAGTTCTTC. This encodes CASSALAGGYNEQFF.

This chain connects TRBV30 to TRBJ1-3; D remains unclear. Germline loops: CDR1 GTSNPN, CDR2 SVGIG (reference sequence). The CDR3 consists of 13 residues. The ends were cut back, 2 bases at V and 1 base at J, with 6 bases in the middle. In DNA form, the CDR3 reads TGTGCCTGGAGTCAATCTTCTGGAAACACCATATATTTT. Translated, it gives CAWSQSSGNTIYF.

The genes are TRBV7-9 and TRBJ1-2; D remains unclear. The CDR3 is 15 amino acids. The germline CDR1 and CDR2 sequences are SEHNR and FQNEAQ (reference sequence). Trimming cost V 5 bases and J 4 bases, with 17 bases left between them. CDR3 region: CASSPHRTVTYGYTF. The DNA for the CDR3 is TGTGCCAGCAGCCCACATAGGACCGTCACCTATGGCTACACCTTC.

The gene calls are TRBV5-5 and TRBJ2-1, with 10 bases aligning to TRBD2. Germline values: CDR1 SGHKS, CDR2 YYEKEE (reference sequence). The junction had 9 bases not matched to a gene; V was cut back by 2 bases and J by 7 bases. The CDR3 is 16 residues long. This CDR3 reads CASSFFPSGRGNEQFF. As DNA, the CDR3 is TGTGCCAGCAGCTTTTTCCCTAGCGGGAGAGGAAATGAGCAGTTCTTC.

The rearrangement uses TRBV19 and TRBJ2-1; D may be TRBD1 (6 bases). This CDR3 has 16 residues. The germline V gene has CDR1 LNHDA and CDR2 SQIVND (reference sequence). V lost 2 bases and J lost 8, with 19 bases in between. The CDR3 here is CASSIRGRQAVHEQFF. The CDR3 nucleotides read TGTGCCAGTAGTATAAGGGGTCGACAGGCGGTACATGAGCAGTTCTTC.